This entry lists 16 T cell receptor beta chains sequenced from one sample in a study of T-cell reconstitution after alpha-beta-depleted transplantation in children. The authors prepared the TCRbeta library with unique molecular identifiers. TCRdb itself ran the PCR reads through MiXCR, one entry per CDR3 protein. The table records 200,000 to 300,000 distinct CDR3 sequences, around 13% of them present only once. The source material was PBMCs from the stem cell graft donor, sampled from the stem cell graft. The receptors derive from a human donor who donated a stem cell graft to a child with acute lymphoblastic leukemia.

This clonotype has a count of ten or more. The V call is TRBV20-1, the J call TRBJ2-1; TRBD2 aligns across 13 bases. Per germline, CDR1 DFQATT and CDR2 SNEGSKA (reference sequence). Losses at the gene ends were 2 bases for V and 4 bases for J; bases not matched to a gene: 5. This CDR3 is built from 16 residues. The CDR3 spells CSARRGLAGTYNEQFF. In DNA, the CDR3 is TGCAGTGCTAGACGGGGACTAGCGGGAACTTACAATGAGCAGTTCTTC.

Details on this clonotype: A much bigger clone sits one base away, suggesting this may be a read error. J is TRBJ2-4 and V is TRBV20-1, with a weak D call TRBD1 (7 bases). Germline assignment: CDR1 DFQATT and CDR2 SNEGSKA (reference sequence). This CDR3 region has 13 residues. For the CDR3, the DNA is TGCAGTGCTATCAGGGGGGCCAAAAACAGTCAGTACTTC. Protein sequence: CSAIRGAKNSQYF.

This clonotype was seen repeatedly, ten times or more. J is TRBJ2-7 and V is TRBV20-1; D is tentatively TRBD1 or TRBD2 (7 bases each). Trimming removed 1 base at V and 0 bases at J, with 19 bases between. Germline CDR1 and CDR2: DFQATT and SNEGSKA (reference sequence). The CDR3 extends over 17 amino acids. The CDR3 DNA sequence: TGCAGTGCTAGAGCTCCAGGGGGGGGATTAGGCTCCTACGAGCAGTACTTC. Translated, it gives CSARAPGGGLGSYEQYF.

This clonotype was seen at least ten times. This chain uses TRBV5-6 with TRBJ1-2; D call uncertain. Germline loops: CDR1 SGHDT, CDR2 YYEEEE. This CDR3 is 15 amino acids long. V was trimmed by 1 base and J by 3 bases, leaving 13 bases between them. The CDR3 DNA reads TGTGCCAGCAGCTTGAGGTTTCGGGCGGACTATGGCTACACCTTC. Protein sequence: CASSLRFRADYGYTF.

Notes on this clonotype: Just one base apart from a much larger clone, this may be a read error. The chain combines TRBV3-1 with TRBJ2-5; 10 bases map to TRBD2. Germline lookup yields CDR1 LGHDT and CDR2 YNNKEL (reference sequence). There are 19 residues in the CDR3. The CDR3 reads CASSQDRSGGLYPEETKYF. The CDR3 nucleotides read TGTGCCAGCAGCCAAGATCGTAGCGGGGGGCTCTATCCAGAAGAGACCAAGTACTTC.

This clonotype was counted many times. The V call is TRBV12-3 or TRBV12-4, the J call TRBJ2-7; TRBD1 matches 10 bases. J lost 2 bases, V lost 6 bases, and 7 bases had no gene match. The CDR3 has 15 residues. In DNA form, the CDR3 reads TGTGCCAGCAGGACCGGGACAGGGGTTGCCTACGAGCAGTACTTC. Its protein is CASRTGTGVAYEQYF.

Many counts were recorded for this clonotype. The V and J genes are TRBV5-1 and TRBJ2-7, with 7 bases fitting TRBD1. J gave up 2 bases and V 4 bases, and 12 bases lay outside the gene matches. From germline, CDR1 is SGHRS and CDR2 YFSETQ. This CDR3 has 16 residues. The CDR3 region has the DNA TGCGCCAGCAGCGAAAGATCCGGGACAGATACCTACGAGCAGTACTTC. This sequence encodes CASSERSGTDTYEQYF.

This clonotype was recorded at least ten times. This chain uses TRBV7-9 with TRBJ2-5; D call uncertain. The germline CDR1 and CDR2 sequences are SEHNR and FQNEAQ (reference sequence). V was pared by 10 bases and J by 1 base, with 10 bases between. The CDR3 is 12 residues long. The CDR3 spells CATSILQETQYF. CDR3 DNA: TGTGCCACCTCTATTCTCCAAGAGACCCAGTACTTC.

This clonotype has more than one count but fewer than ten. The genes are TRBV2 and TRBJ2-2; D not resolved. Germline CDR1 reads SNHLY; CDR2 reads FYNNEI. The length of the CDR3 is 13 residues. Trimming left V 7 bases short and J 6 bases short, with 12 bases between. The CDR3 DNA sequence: TGTGCCAGCAAAGACGAGGTGGCCGGGGAGCTGTTTTTT. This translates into CASKDEVAGELFF.

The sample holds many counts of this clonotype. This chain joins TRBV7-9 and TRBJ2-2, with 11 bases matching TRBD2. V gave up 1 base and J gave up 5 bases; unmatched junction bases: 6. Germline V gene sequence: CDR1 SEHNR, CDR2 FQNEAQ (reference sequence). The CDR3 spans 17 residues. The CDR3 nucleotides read TGTGCCAGCAGCTTAGTTCGGACTAGCGGGCGGACCGGGGAGCTGTTTTTT. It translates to CASSLVRTSGRTGELFF.

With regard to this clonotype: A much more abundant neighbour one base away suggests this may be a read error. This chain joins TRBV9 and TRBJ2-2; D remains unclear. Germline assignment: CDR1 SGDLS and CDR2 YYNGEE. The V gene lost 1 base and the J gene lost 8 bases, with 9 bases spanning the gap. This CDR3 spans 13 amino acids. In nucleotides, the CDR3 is TGTGCCAGCAGCGTATGCGGCTTAGGGGAGCTGTTTTTT. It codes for CASSVCGLGELFF.

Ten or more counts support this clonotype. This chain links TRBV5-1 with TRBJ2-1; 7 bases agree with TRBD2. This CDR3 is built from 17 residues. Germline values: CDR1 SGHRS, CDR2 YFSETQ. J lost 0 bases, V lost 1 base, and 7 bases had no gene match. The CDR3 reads CASSLLPSGSSYNEQFF. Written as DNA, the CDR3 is TGCGCCAGCAGCTTGCTCCCTAGCGGAAGCTCCTACAATGAGCAGTTCTTC.

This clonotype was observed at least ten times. CDR3: CASSESTIYGYTF. In DNA form, the CDR3 reads TGCGCCAGCAGCGAGTCCACGATCTATGGCTACACCTTC. This chain connects TRBV5-1 to TRBJ1-2; D call uncertain. The CDR3 runs 13 residues. The V end was cut by 4 bases, the J end by 4 bases, with 11 bases between. Per the germline V gene, CDR1 is SGHRS and CDR2 is YFSETQ.

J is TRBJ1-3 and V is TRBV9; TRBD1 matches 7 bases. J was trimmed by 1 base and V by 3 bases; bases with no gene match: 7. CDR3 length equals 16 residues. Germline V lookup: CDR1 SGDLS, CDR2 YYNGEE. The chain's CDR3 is CASSDGTEASGNTIYF. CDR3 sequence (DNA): TGTGCCAGCAGCGACGGGACAGAAGCATCTGGAAACACCATATATTTT.

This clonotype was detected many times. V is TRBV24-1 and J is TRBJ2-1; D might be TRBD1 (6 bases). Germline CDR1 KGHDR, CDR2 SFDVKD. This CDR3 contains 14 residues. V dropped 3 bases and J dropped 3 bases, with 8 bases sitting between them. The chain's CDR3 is CATSDNRVYNEQFF. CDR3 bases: TGTGCCACCAGTGATAACAGGGTCTACAATGAGCAGTTCTTC.

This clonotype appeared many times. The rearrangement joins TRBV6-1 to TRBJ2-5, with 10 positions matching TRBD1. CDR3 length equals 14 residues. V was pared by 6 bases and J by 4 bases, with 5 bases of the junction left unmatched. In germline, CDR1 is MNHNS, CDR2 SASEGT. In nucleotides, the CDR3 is TGTGCCAGCAGCGACAGGGGGCTAGGAGAGACCCAGTACTTC. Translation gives CASSDRGLGETQYF.